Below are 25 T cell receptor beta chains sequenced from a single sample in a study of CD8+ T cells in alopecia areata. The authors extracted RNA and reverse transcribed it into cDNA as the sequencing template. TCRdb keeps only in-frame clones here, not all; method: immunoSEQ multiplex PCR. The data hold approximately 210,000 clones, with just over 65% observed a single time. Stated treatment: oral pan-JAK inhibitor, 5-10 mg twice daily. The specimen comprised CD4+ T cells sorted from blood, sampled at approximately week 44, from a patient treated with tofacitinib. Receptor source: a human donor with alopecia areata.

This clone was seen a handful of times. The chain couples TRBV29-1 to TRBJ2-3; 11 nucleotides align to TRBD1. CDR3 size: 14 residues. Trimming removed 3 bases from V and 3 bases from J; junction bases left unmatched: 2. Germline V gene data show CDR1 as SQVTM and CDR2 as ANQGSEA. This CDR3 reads CSVDGTGGTDTQYF. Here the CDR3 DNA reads TGCAGCGTTGATGGGACAGGGGGGACAGATACGCAGTATTTT.

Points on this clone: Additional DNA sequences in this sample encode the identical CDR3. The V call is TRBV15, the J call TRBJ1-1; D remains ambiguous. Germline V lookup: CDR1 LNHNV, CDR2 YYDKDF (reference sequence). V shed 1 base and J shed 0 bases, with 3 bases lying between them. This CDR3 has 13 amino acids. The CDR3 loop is CATSRGMNTEAFF. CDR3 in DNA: TGTGCCACCAGCAGAGGGATGAACACTGAAGCTTTCTTT. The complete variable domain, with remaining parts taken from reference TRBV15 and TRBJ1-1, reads DAMVIQNPRYQVTQFGKPVTLSCSQTLNHNVMYWYQQKSSQAPKLLFHYYDKDFNNEADTPDNFQSRRPNTSFCFLDIRSPGLGDTAMYLCATSRGMNTEAFFGQGTRLTVV.

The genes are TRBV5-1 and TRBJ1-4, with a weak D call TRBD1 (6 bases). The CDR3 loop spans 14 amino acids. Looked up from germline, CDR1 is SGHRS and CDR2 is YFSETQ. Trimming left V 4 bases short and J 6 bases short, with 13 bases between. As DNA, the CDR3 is TGCGCCAGCAGCCCGGGGGCAGGTGATGAAAAACTGTTTTTT. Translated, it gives CASSPGAGDEKLFF.

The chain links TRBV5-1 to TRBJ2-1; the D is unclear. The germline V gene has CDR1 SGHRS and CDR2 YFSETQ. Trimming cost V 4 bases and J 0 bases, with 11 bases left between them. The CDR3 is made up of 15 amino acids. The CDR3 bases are TGCGCCAGCAGCGAACCAGTGAGCTCCTACAATGAGCAGTTCTTC. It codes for CASSEPVSSYNEQFF.

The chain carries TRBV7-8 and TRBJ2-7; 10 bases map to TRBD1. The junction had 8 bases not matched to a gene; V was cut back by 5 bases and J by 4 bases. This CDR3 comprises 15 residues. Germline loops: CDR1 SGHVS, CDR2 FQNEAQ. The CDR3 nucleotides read TGTGCCAGCAGCATACCCGGGACAGGGGTATACGAGCAGTACTTC. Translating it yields CASSIPGTGVYEQYF. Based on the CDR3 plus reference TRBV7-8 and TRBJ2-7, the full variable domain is GAGVSQSPRYKVAKRGQDVALRCDPISGHVSLFWYQQALGQGPEFLTYFQNEAQLDKSGLPSDRFFAERPEGSVSTLKIQRTQQEDSAVYLCASSIPGTGVYEQYFGPGTRLTVT.

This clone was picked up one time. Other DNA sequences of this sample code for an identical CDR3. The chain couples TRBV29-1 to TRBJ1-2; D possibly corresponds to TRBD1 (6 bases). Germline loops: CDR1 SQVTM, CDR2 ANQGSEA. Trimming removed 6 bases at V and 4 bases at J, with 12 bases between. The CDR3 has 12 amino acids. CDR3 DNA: TGCAGCGTCGCCGGGGGGGCCTATGGCTACACCTTC. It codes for CSVAGGAYGYTF.

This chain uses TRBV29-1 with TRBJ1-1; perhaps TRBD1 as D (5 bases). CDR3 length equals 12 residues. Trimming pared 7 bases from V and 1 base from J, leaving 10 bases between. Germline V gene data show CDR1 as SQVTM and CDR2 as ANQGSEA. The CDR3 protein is CSAGHQNTEAFF. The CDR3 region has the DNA TGCAGCGCTGGACACCAGAACACTGAAGCTTTCTTT.

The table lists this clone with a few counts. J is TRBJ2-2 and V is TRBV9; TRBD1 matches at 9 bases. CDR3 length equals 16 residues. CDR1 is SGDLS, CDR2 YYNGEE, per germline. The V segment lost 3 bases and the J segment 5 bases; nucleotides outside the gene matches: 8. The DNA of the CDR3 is TGTGCCAGCAGCGCCCGACAGGGGGGGCTGACCGGGGAGCTGTTTTTT. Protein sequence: CASSARQGGLTGELFF.

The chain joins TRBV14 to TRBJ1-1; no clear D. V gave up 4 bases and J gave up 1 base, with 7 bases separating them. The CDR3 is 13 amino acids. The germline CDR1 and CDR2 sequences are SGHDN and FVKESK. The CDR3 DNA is TGTGCCAGCAGCCCGACACCGAACACTGAAGCTTTCTTT. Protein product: CASSPTPNTEAFF.

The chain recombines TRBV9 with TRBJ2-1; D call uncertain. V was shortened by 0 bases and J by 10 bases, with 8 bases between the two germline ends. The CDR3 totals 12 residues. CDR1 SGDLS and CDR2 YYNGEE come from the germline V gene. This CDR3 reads CASSVGRGEQFF. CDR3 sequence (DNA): TGTGCCAGCAGCGTAGGCCGTGGGGAGCAGTTCTTC.

The CDR3 reads CSVSKDGGETQYF. The CDR3 DNA sequence: TGCAGCGTCTCCAAGGACGGTGGGGAGACCCAGTACTTC. The V and J genes are TRBV29-1 and TRBJ2-5; D gene unclear. The germline CDR1 and CDR2 sequences are SQVTM and ANQGSEA. CDR3 length equals 13 residues. V gave up 6 bases and J gave up 5 bases, with 16 bases separating them.

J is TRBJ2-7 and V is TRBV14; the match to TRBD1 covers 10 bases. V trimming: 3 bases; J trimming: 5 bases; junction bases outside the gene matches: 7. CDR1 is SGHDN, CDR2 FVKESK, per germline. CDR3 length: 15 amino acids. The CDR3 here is CASSHSGTGAHEQYF. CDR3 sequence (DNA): TGTGCCAGCAGCCATTCCGGGACAGGGGCCCACGAGCAGTACTTC.

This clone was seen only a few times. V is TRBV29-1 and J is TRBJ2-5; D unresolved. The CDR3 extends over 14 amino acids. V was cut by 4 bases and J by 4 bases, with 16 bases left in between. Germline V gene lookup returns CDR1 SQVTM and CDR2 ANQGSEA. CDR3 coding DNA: TGCAGCGTTGGATCGGGCAGCCCCCGAGAGACCCAGTACTTC. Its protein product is CSVGSGSPRETQYF.

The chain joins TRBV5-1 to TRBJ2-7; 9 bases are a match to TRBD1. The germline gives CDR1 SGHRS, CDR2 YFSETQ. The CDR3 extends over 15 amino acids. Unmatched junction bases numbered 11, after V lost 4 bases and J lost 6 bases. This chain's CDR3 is CASSRYPGTGSEQYF. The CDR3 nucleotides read TGCGCCAGCAGCCGTTACCCCGGGACAGGGTCCGAGCAGTACTTC.

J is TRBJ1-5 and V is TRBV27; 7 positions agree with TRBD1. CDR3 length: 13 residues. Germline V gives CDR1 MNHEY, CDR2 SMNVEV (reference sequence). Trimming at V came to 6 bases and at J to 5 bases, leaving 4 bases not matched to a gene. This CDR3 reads CASSRGGYQPQHF. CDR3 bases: TGTGCCAGCAGCAGGGGGGGTTATCAGCCCCAGCATTTT.

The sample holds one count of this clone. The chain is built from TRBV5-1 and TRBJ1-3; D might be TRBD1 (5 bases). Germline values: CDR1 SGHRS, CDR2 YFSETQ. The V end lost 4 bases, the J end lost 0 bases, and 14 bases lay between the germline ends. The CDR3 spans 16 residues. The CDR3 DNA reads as TGCGCCAGCAGCCTGGGGGTTCAGAACTCTGGAAACACCATATATTTT. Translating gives CASSLGVQNSGNTIYF.

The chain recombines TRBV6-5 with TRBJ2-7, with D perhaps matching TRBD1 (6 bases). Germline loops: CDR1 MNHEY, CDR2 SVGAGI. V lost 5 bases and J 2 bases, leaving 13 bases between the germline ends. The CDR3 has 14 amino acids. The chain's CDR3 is CASSPLDRAYEQYF. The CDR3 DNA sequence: TGTGCCAGCAGTCCCCTGGACAGAGCCTACGAGCAGTACTTC.

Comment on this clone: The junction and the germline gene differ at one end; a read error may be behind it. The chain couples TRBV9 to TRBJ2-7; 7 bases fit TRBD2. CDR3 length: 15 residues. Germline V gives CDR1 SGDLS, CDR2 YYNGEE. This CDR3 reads CANSRSDGLVYEQYF. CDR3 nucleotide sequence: TGTGCCAACAGCCGCTCCGACGGACTAGTATACGAGCAGTACTTC.

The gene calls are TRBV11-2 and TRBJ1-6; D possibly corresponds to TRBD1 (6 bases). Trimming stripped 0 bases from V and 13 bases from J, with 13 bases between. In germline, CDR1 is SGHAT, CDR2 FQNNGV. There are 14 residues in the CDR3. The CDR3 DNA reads TGTGCCAGCAGCTTAGATACAATACAGGGTCCCCTCCACTTT. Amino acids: CASSLDTIQGPLHF.

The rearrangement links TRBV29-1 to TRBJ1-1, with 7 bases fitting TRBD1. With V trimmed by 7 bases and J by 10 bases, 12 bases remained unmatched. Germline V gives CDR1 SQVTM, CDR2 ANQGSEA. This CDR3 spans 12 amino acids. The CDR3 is CSAVNPGQSAFF. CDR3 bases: TGCAGCGCTGTTAATCCGGGACAGTCAGCTTTCTTT. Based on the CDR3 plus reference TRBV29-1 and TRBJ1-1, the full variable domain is SAVISQKPSRDICQRGTSLTIQCQVDSQVTMMFWYRQQPGQSLTLIATANQGSEATYESGFVIDKFPISRPNLTFSTLTVSNMSPEDSSIYLCSAVNPGQSAFFGQGTRLTVV.

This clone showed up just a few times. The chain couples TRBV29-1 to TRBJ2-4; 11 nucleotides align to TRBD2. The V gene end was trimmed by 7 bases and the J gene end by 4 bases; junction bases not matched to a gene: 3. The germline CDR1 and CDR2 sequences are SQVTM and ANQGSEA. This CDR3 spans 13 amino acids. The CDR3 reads CSGSGGEKNIQYF. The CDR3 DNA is TGCAGCGGTAGCGGGGGGGAGAAAAACATTCAGTACTTC. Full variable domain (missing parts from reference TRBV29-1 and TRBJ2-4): SAVISQKPSRDICQRGTSLTIQCQVDSQVTMMFWYRQQPGQSLTLIATANQGSEATYESGFVIDKFPISRPNLTFSTLTVSNMSPEDSSIYLCSGSGGEKNIQYFGAGTRLSVL.

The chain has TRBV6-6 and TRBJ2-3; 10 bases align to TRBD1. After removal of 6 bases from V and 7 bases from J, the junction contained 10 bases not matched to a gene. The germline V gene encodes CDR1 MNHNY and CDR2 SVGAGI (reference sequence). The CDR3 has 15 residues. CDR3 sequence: CASRYRDRGKNTQYF. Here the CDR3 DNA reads TGTGCCAGCAGATACCGGGACAGGGGTAAAAATACGCAGTATTTT.

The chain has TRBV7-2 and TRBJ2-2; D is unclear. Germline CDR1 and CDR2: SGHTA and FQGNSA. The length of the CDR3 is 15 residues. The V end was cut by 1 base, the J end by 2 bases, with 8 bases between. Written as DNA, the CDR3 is TGTGCCAGCAGCTTAGGGGGATCAAACACCGGGGAGCTGTTTTTT. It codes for CASSLGGSNTGELFF.

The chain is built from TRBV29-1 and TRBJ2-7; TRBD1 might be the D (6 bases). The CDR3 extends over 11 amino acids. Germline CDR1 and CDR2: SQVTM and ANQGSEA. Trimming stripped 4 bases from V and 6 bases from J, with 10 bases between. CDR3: CSVGDTVEQYF. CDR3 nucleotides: TGCAGCGTTGGGGACACGGTCGAGCAGTACTTC.

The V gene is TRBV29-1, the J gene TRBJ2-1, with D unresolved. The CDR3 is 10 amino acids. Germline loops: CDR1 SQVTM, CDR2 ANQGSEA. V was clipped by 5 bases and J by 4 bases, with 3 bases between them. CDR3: CSVTYNEQFF. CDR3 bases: TGCAGCGTTACGTACAATGAGCAGTTCTTC.